This TCR beta chain was sequenced during a study of OX40 agonist ivuxolimab in advanced cancers. Across the whole study: The study treated patients with ivuxolimab, an agonistic anti-OX40 (CD134) antibody.

In germline, CDR1 is LNHDA, CDR2 SQIVND (reference sequence). V dropped 3 bases and J dropped 9 bases, with 12 bases sitting between them. This CDR3 region has 13 residues. The data were produced by immunoSEQ multiplex PCR, yet TCRdb's version contains in-frame clones alone and is incomplete. The data show tens of thousands of clones, more than 80% seen once. This clonotype originated in an adult with an advanced solid tumor such as melanoma, head and neck, liver or kidney cancer. The sequencing here drew on CD4+ or CD8+ T cells sorted from blood, taken in a trial of the OX40 agonist ivuxolimab. The rearrangement links TRBV19 to TRBJ2-1, with no clear D. CDR3 bases: TGTGCCAGTAGTATCCCCAGGTTTCGTGAGCAGTTCTTC. This sequence encodes CASSIPRFREQFF.